This T cell receptor beta chain was identified during a study of T-cell memory formation after mild COVID-19. Study details: Clustering of TCRs was largely donor specific.

Notes on the study in general: Still unconfirmed is whether the second-wave clones peaking on day 37 recognized SARS-CoV-2. There were some responding clones in pre-infection memory, which suggested that cross-reactive memory had joined.

V dropped 1 base and J dropped 8; count of bases not matched to a gene: 2. The CDR3 runs 13 residues. Germline V CDR1 and CDR2: MNHNS, SASEGT. TCRdb re-derived calls from the 5' RACE reads in MiXCR, one entry per CDR3 protein. Of hundreds of thousands of distinct CDR3 sequences in the sample, approximately 19% were seen once. This clonotype was found a few times. Its antigen is currently unknown. This sequence was found in a young man who had mild COVID-19 (a few samples of this study predate the infection). Cell type and time point are not known. The chain employs TRBV6-1 and TRBJ2-1, with TRBD2 identical over 7 bases. Sequenced material: PBMCs or a T cell subset sorted from them (not recorded which). The CDR3 protein is CASSEGGGYEQFF. DNA of the CDR3: TGTGCCAGCAGTGAAGGGGGGGGATATGAGCAGTTCTTC.